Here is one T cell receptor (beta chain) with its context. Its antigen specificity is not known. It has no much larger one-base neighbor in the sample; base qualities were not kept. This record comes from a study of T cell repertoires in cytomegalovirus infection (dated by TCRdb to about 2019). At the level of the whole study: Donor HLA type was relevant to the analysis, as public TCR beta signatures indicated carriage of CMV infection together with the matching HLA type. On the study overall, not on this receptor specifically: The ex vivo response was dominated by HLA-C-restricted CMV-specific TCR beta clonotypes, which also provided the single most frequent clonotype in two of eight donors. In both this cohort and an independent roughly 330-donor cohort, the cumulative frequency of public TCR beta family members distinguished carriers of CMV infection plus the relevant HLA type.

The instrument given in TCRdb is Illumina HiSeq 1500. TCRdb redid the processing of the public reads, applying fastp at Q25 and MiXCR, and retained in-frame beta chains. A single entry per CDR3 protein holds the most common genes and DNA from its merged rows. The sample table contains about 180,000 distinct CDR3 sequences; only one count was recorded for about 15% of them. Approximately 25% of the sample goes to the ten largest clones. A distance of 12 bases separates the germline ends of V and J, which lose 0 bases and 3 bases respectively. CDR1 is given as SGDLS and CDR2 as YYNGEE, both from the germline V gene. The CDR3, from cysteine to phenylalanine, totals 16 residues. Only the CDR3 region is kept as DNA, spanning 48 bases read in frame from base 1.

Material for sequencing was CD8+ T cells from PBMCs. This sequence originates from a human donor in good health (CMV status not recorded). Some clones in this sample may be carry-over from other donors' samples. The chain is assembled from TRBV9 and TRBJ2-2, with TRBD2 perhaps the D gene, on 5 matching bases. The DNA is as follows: TGTGCCAGCAGCGTAGAGGAGTTCGGGGACACCGGGGAGCTGTTTTTT. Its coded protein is CASSVEEFGDTGELFF.